A single sample is the source of the 30 T cell receptor beta chains below, sequenced in a study of T cell repertoires in ileal Crohn's disease. Sequencing was performed with immunoSEQ multiplex PCR; in TCRdb, only in-frame clones are kept and a portion is missing. This sample has about 5,400 clones, with over 80% found just once. The time point here: inflamed ileum from the surgical specimen. Sequenced: ileal tissue. These receptors all come from an adult with Crohn's disease.

The CDR3 sequence is CASSLGITGSRNTEAFF. The CDR3 DNA sequence: TGTGCCAGCAGCTTAGGGATAACAGGGAGTAGGAACACTGAAGCTTTCTTT. The gene calls are TRBV11-2 and TRBJ1-1; TRBD1 might be the D (6 bases). Germline V gives CDR1 SGHAT, CDR2 FQNNGV. Trimming pared 1 base from V and 1 base from J, leaving 16 bases between. CDR3 length: 17 amino acids. Filled out from reference TRBV11-2 and TRBJ1-1, the complete variable domain reads EAGVAQSPRYKIIEKRQSVAFWCNPISGHATLYWYQQILGQGPKLLIQFQNNGVVDDSQLPKDRFSAERLKGVDSTLKIQPAKLEDSAVYLCASSLGITGSRNTEAFFGQGTRLTVV.

V is TRBV5-1 and J is TRBJ2-1; D perhaps matches TRBD2 (6 bases). The CDR3 covers 13 residues. V was shortened by 5 bases and J by 4 bases, with 10 bases between the two germline ends. Germline CDR1 and CDR2: SGHRS and YFSETQ. The CDR3, as DNA: TGCGCCAGCAGGGGTGGGGGGTACAATGAGCAGTTCTTC. Translating it yields CASRGGGYNEQFF.

The chain joins TRBV4-1 to TRBJ1-2, with a weak D call TRBD1 (6 bases). The V end was cut by 1 base, the J end by 11 bases, with 11 bases between. The length of the CDR3 is 12 residues. Germline-derived CDR1 and CDR2 are MGHRA and YSYEKL. In DNA form, the CDR3 reads TGCGCCAGCAGCCAAGCCCAGCAGGGGTACACCTTC. It translates to CASSQAQQGYTF.

In its sample, this clone was seen a few times. J is TRBJ1-2 and V is TRBV6-1, with TRBD1 matching over 8 bases. CDR1 MNHNS and CDR2 SASEGT come from the germline V gene. This CDR3 has 14 residues. Losses at the gene ends were 6 bases for V and 10 bases for J; bases not matched to a gene: 13. The CDR3 DNA reads as TGTGCCAGCAGCCCAAGCAGGACAGGGAGCGACTACACCTTC. Translated: CASSPSRTGSDYTF.

This clone has only a few counts. The CDR3 region has the DNA TGTGCCATCAGGGGTAACGGGACACTGAGCTCCTACAATGAGCAGTTCTTC. As protein: CAIRGNGTLSSYNEQFF. The gene calls are TRBV10-3 and TRBJ2-1, with TRBD1 as a possible D gene (6 bases). V was pared by 6 bases and J by 0 bases, with 18 bases between. The germline V gene has CDR1 ENHRY and CDR2 SYGVKD. The length of the CDR3 is 17 residues.

The chain employs TRBV6-4 and TRBJ2-2; tentative D call: TRBD2 (5 bases). Germline CDR1 is MRHNA and CDR2 is SNTAGT. V was trimmed by 3 bases and J by 3 bases, leaving 5 bases between them. The CDR3 loop spans 13 amino acids. In DNA form, the CDR3 reads TGTGCCAGCAGTGAAGCGGACACCGGGGAGCTGTTTTTT. Translating gives CASSEADTGELFF.

The chain uses TRBV5-1 and TRBJ1-2; 9 positions match TRBD1. Germline V CDR1 and CDR2: SGHRS, YFSETQ. The V and J ends lost 3 bases and 3 bases, in that order; junction bases with no gene match: 3. This CDR3 spans 14 amino acids. Here the CDR3 reads CASSSTGGDYGYTF. The CDR3 bases are TGCGCCAGCAGCTCAACAGGGGGCGACTATGGCTACACCTTC.

V and J are TRBV6-1 and TRBJ2-5; D is unclear. The CDR3 spans 17 residues. Germline V lookup: CDR1 MNHNS, CDR2 SASEGT. Trimming stripped 1 base from V and 0 bases from J, with 15 bases between. CDR3 in amino acids: CASSEGRLHGNQETQYF. The CDR3 DNA follows: TGTGCCAGCAGTGAAGGTCGGCTCCACGGTAACCAAGAGACCCAGTACTTC.

This clone was recorded a few times. The chain is built from TRBV28 and TRBJ2-4; D ambiguous. Between the trimmed V and J ends, which lost 6 bases and 0 bases, there was a span of 18 bases. This CDR3 is built from 17 residues. In germline, CDR1 is MDHEN, CDR2 SYDVKM. CDR3 sequence (DNA): TGTGCCAGCAGCCTCGCAGGAACACGGTTAGCCAAAAACATTCAGTACTTC. The encoded protein is CASSLAGTRLAKNIQYF. Based on the CDR3 plus reference TRBV28 and TRBJ2-4, the full variable domain is DVKVTQSSRYLVKRTGEKVFLECVQDMDHENMFWYRQDPGLGLRLIYFSYDVKMKEKGDIPEGYSVSREKKERFSLILESASTNQTSMYLCASSLAGTRLAKNIQYFGAGTRLSVL.

This chain joins TRBV11-2 and TRBJ2-1; D not certain. The V end was cut by 2 bases, the J end by 8 bases, with 16 bases between. The CDR3 spans 15 residues. Germline V gene sequence: CDR1 SGHAT, CDR2 FQNNGV. CDR3 amino acids: CASSLRPSEYYEQFF. The CDR3 nucleotides are TGTGCCAGCAGCTTACGGCCATCGGAGTACTATGAGCAGTTCTTC.

The chain joins TRBV6-1 to TRBJ1-4; 9 bases agree with TRBD1. Germline assignment: CDR1 MNHNS and CDR2 SASEGT. CDR3 length: 14 amino acids. With 1 base clipped from V and 7 bases from J, the junction kept 1 base outside the gene matches. CDR3 protein: CASSEGTGVEKLFF. CDR3 DNA sequence: TGTGCCAGCAGTGAAGGGACAGGGGTTGAAAAACTGTTTTTT.

V usage is TRBV6-6 and J usage is TRBJ2-5; perhaps TRBD1 as D (5 bases). The CDR3 loop spans 13 amino acids. V dropped 6 bases and J dropped 5 bases, with 13 bases sitting between them. The germline V gene has CDR1 MNHNY and CDR2 SVGAGI (reference sequence). The CDR3 reads CASSLRGSETQYF. The CDR3 DNA is TGTGCCAGCAGCCTTAGGGGTAGTGAGACCCAGTACTTC.

The chain has TRBV5-1 and TRBJ2-5, with 7 bases that match TRBD2. The CDR3 sequence is 17 residues long. V lost 0 bases, J lost 5 bases, and 13 bases stayed unmatched. The V gene's germline CDR1 is SGHRS and CDR2 YFSETQ. Here the CDR3 reads CASSLDPGGVAKETQYF. CDR3 nucleotides: TGCGCCAGCAGCTTGGATCCGGGAGGAGTTGCCAAGGAGACCCAGTACTTC.

The gene calls are TRBV25-1 and TRBJ2-3; D ambiguous. The germline V gene has CDR1 MGHDK and CDR2 SYGVNS. The V end lost 2 bases, the J end lost 8 bases, and 11 bases lay between the germline ends. The CDR3 runs 13 residues. The CDR3 nucleotides read TGTGCCAGCAGTGAAGGAGCGTCCCCTACGCAGTATTTT. Translation gives CASSEGASPTQYF. The whole variable domain, remainder taken from reference TRBV25-1 and TRBJ2-3, is EADIYQTPRYLVIGTGKKITLECSQTMGHDKMYWYQQDPGMELHLIHYSYGVNSTEKGDLSSESTVSRIRTEHFPLTLESARPSHTSQYLCASSEGASPTQYFGPGTRLTVL.

The CDR3 loop reads CASNPSGGNPDTQYF. The CDR3 DNA is TGCGCCAGCAATCCTAGCGGGGGGAACCCAGATACGCAGTATTTT. This rearrangement joins TRBV5-1 to TRBJ2-3; 11 bases map to TRBD2. Trimming cost V 6 bases and J 4 bases; bases outside gene matches: 7. The CDR3 length is 15 residues. Germline V lookup: CDR1 SGHRS, CDR2 YFSETQ.

The chain recombines TRBV27 with TRBJ2-6; 8 bases agree with TRBD1. With 6 bases clipped from V and 2 bases from J, the junction kept 9 bases outside the gene matches. Per germline, CDR1 MNHEY and CDR2 SMNVEV (reference sequence). The CDR3 spans 17 residues. CDR3 in DNA: TGTGCCAGCAGGCCTTCGGGACAGGTCCCTGGGGCCAACGTCCTGACTTTC. Protein: CASRPSGQVPGANVLTF.

J is TRBJ1-2 and V is TRBV5-5; D gene unclear. The CDR3 covers 13 residues. With 3 bases removed from V and 5 bases from J, the gap between germline ends came to 11 bases. Per germline, CDR1 SGHKS and CDR2 YYEKEE (reference sequence). The CDR3 bases are TGTGCCAGCAGCTCCCGGACCCCTTATGGCTACACCTTC. Encoded protein: CASSSRTPYGYTF. The full variable domain, in which reference TRBV5-5 and TRBJ1-2 provide the parts outside the CDR3, is DAGVTQSPTHLIKTRGQQVTLRCSPISGHKSVSWYQQVLGQGPQFIFQYYEKEERGRGNFPDRFSARQFPNYSSELNVNALLLGDSALYLCASSSRTPYGYTFGSGTRLTVV.

The count of this clone is one. This chain links TRBV10-2 with TRBJ1-4; TRBD1 is a possible D gene (5 bases). Germline V gene lookup returns CDR1 WSHSY and CDR2 SAAADI. CDR3 length: 13 residues. The V end was cut by 4 bases, the J end by 8 bases, with 11 bases between. CDR3 sequence (DNA): TGCGCCAGCAGTGGGGGGGGAGGAGAAAAACTGTTTTTT. Its translation: CASSGGGGEKLFF.

CDR3 DNA: TGTGCCAGCCGCTTACAGGGAGGCAATCAGCCCCAGCATTTT. It is translated as CASRLQGGNQPQHF. The chain combines TRBV6-6 with TRBJ1-5; TRBD1 is a possible D gene (6 bases). Per the germline V gene, CDR1 is MNHNY and CDR2 is SVGAGI (reference sequence). This CDR3 region has 14 residues. Trimming took off 8 bases at V and 2 bases at J, with 13 bases between the two ends.

The chain employs TRBV6-6 and TRBJ1-3, with TRBD1 matching 7 bases. Trimming at V came to 4 bases and at J to 2 bases, leaving 2 bases not matched to a gene. The CDR3 runs to 14 residues. From germline, CDR1 is MNHNY and CDR2 SVGAGI (reference sequence). The CDR3, as DNA: TGTGCCAGCAGTTTCGACAGGGCTGGAAACACCATATATTTT. Protein sequence: CASSFDRAGNTIYF.

The V call is TRBV29-1, the J call TRBJ2-3; D unclear. The length of the CDR3 is 13 residues. Germline CDR1 SQVTM, CDR2 ANQGSEA. The V end was cut by 2 bases, the J end by 6 bases, with 12 bases between. The CDR3 nucleotides are TGCAGCGTTGAACCACTAAACTTGGATACGCAGTATTTT. This gives the protein CSVEPLNLDTQYF.

CDR3 in amino acids: CASSYSSRPANYGYTF. The CDR3 bases are TGTGCCAGCAGTTACTCCAGCAGGCCCGCTAACTATGGCTACACCTTC. The rearrangement uses TRBV6-5 and TRBJ1-2; D not resolved. V lost 0 bases and J 0 bases, leaving 11 bases between the germline ends. In germline, CDR1 is MNHEY, CDR2 SVGAGI. The CDR3 runs to 16 residues.

The V gene is TRBV9, the J gene TRBJ2-3; 11 bases fit TRBD2. Germline CDR1 reads SGDLS; CDR2 reads YYNGEE. This CDR3 has 12 residues. CDR3 in DNA: TGTGCTAGCGGGGGGGCGAAAGATACGCAGTATTTT. Its translation: CASGGAKDTQYF.

The genes are TRBV6-1 and TRBJ1-2, with TRBD1 matching 9 bases. After removal of 6 bases from V and 2 bases from J, the junction contained 7 bases not matched to a gene. The CDR3 runs to 15 residues. Per germline, CDR1 MNHNS and CDR2 SASEGT. CDR3 loop: CASRYRGQGNYGYTF. The DNA for the CDR3 is TGTGCCAGCAGGTACAGAGGACAGGGGAACTATGGCTACACCTTC.

The gene calls are TRBV6-6 and TRBJ1-5; 7 nucleotides align to TRBD1. The ends lost 5 bases at V and 0 bases at J; junction bases unmatched: 7. Germline V gene sequence: CDR1 MNHNY, CDR2 SVGAGI (reference sequence). CDR3 length equals 16 residues. The CDR3 bases are TGTGCCAGCAGTAAAAGGGACAGTGTTAGCAATCAGCCCCAGCATTTT. It specifies CASSKRDSVSNQPQHF.

This chain connects TRBV12-5 to TRBJ2-7; perhaps TRBD1 as D (5 bases). Germline CDR1 and CDR2: LGHNT and FRNRAP. The CDR3 has 13 amino acids. V gave up 2 bases and J gave up 4 bases, with 9 bases separating them. CDR3 nucleotides: TGTGCTAGTGGTTTGTTCAGGGTGTACGAGCAGTACTTC. Protein sequence: CASGLFRVYEQYF.

The chain is built from TRBV5-1 and TRBJ1-2; no firm D call. V was pared by 4 bases and J by 8 bases, with 12 bases between. The germline CDR1 and CDR2 sequences are SGHRS and YFSETQ. The CDR3 covers 12 residues. This chain's CDR3 is CASSAGPTGYTF. The CDR3 DNA reads TGCGCCAGCAGCGCCGGGCCGACGGGCTACACCTTC. Variable domain in full (rest from reference TRBV5-1 and TRBJ1-2): KAGVTQTPRYLIKTRGQQVTLSCSPISGHRSVSWYQQTPGQGLQFLFEYFSETQRNKGNFPGRFSGRQFSNSRSEMNVSTLELGDSALYLCASSAGPTGYTFGSGTRLTVV.

The V call is TRBV7-9, the J call TRBJ1-6; the match to TRBD1 covers 9 bases. Trimming at V came to 6 bases and at J to 6 bases, leaving 6 bases not matched to a gene. CDR1 and CDR2 from the germline V gene are SEHNR and FQNEAQ (reference sequence). The CDR3 is made up of 15 amino acids. The CDR3 protein is CASRWGTGTNSPLHF. For the CDR3, the DNA is TGTGCCAGCAGGTGGGGGACAGGGACTAATTCACCCCTCCACTTT.

This clone was picked up a small number of times. The rearrangement uses TRBV29-1 and TRBJ2-4, with 10 bases identical to TRBD2. Germline V gives CDR1 SQVTM, CDR2 ANQGSEA. The CDR3 runs 14 residues. The J segment lost 6 bases and the V segment lost 3 bases, leaving 5 bases of the junction unmatched. The DNA for the CDR3 is TGCAGCGTTGAGGTAGCGGGAGGCCTAAACATTCAGTACTTC. Its translation: CSVEVAGGLNIQYF.

Only a few counts were recorded for this clone. The V call is TRBV29-1, the J call TRBJ1-1, with TRBD1 identical over 7 bases. With 7 bases clipped from V and 4 bases from J, the junction kept 12 bases outside the gene matches. Germline V gene data show CDR1 as SQVTM and CDR2 as ANQGSEA. The CDR3 runs to 14 residues. The CDR3 coding sequence is TGCAGCGCCCTAAGACAGGGAGTCGGCACTGAAGCTTTCTTT. Translated, it gives CSALRQGVGTEAFF.